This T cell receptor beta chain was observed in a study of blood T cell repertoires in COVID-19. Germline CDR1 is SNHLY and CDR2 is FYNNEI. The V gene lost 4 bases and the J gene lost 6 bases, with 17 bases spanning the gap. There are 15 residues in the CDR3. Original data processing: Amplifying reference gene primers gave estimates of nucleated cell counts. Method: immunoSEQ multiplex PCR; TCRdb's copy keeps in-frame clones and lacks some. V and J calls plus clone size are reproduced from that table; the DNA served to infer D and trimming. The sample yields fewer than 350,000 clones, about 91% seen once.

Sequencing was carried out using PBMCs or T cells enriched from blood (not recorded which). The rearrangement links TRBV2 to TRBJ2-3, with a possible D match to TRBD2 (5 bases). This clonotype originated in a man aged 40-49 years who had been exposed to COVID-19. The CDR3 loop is CASSGMVQEVDTQYF. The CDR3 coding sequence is TGTGCCAGCAGTGGAATGGTCCAGGAGGTCGATACGCAGTATTTT. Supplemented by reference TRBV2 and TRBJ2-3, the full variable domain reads EPEVTQTPSHQVTQMGQEVILRCVPISNHLYFYWYRQILGQKVEFLVSFYNNEISEKSEIFDDQFSVERPDGSNFTLKIRSTKLEDSAMYFCASSGMVQEVDTQYFGPGTRLTVL.